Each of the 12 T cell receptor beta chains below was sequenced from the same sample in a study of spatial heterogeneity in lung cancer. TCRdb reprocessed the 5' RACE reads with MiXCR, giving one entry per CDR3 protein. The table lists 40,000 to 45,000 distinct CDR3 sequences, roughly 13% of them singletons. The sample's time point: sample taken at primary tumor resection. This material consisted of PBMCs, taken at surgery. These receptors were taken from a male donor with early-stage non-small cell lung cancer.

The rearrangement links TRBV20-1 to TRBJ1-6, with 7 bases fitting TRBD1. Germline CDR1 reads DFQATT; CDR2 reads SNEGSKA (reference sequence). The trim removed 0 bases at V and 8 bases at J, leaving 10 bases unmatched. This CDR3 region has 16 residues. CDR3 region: CSAREDRRPKDSPLHF. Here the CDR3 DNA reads TGCAGTGCTAGAGAGGACAGGCGGCCTAAGGATTCACCCCTCCACTTT.

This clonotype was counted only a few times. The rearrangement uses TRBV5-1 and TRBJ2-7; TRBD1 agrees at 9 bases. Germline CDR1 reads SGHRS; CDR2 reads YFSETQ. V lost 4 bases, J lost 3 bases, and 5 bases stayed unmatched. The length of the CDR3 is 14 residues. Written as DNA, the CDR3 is TGCGCCAGCAGCCCGCGACAGGGGGTCTACGAGCAGTACTTC. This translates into CASSPRQGVYEQYF.

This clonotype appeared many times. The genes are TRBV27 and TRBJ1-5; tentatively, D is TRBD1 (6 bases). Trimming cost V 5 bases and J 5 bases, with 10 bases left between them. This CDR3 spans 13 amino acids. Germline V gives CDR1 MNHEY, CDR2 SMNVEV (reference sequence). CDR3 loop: CASSRGADQPQHF. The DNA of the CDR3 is TGTGCCAGCAGTCGGGGGGCCGATCAGCCCCAGCATTTT.

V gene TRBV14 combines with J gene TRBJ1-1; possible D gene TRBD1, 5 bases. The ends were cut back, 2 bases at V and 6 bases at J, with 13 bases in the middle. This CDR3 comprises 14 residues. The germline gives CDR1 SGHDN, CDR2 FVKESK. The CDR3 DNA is TGTGCCAGCAGCCAACCAGGGTCGGGCGCTGAAGCTTTCTTT. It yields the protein CASSQPGSGAEAFF.

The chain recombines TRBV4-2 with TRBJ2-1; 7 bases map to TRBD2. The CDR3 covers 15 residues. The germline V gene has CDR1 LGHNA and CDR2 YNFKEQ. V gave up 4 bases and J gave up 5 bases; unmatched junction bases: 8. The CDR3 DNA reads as TGTGCCAGCAGCCCCAGCGGGATTATTGACAATGAGCAGTTCTTC. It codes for CASSPSGIIDNEQFF.

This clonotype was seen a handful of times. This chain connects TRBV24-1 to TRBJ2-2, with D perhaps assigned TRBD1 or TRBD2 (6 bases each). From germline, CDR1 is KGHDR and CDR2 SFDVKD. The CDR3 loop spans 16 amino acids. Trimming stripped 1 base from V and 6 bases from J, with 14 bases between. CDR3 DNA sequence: TGTGCCACCAGTGATTTTTGGGGGGCGGTAGCCGGGGAGCTGTTTTTT. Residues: CATSDFWGAVAGELFF.

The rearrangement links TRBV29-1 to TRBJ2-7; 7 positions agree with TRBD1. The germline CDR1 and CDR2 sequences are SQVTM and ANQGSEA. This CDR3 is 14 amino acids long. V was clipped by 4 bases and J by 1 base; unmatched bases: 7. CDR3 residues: CSVVGQSASYEQYF. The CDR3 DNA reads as TGCAGCGTTGTGGGACAGAGTGCTTCCTACGAGCAGTACTTC.

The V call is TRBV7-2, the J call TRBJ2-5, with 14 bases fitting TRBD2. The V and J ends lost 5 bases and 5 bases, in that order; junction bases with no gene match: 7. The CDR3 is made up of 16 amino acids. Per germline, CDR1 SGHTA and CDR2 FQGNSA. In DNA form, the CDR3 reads TGTGCCAGCAGCGCGACTAGCGGGGGGGCCCGGGAGACCCAGTACTTC. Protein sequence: CASSATSGGARETQYF. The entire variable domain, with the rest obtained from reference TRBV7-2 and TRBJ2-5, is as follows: GAGVSQSPSNKVTEKGKDVELRCDPISGHTALYWYRQSLGQGLEFLIYFQGNSAPDKSGLPSDRFSAERTGGSVSTLTIQRTQQEDSAVYLCASSATSGGARETQYFGPGTRLLVL.

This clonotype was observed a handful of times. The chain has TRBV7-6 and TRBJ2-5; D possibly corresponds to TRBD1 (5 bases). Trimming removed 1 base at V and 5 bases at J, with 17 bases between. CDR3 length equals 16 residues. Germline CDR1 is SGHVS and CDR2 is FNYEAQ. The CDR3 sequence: CASSLGRQRAMETQYF. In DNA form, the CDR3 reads TGTGCCAGCAGCTTAGGGAGACAGCGAGCGATGGAGACCCAGTACTTC.

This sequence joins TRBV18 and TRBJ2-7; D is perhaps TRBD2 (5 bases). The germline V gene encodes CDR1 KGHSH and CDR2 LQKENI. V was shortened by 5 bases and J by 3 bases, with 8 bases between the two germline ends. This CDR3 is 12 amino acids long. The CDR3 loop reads CASSAGDYEQYF. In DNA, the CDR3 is TGTGCCAGCTCAGCCGGGGACTACGAGCAGTACTTC.

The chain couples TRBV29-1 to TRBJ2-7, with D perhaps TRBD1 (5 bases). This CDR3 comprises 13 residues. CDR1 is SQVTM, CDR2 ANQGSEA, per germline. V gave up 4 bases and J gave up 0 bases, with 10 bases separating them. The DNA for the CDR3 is TGCAGCGTTGGAAGGGGCAACTCCTACGAGCAGTACTTC. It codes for CSVGRGNSYEQYF.

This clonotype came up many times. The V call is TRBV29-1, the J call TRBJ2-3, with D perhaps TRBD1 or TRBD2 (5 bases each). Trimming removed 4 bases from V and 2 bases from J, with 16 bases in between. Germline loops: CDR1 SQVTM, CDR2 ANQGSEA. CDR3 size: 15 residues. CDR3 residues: CSVVAGKGTTDTQYF. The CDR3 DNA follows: TGCAGCGTTGTGGCGGGTAAGGGGACCACAGATACGCAGTATTTT.